A selection of T cell receptor beta chains follows, all from one sample in a study of T cell responses to AZD1222 COVID-19 vaccine. Assay used: immunoSEQ multiplex PCR; TCRdb lists only in-frame clones, some missing. The sample yields fewer than 120,000 clones, about 87% seen once. Sequencing was performed on peripheral blood, taken on day 0 of AZD1222 vaccination. The receptor source for this set is an adult in good health. Both conserved end residues are part of each CDR3. A D gene is named only where the DNA matches it firmly. Clone size is not always given. Where it is, it says once, few, many or a class for expanded clones.

V gene: TRBV5-1
clone size: -
J gene: TRBJ1-1
D gene: -
CDR3 protein: CASSKGLNTEAFF
CDR3 DNA: TGCGCCAGCAGCAAGGGTTTGAACACTGAAGCTTTCTTT

V gene: TRBV3-1/TRBV3-2
clone size: -
J gene: TRBJ2-7
D gene: -
CDR3 protein: CASSQGGGGATYEQYF
CDR3 DNA: TGTGCCAGCAGCCAAGGGGGAGGCGGGGCAACCTACGAGCAGTACTTC

V gene: TRBV3-1/TRBV3-2
clone size: -
J gene: TRBJ2-1
D gene: -
CDR3 protein: CASSPSEGSYNEQFF
CDR3 DNA: TGTGCCAGCAGCCCTTCGGAGGGCTCCTACAATGAGCAGTTCTTC

V gene: TRBV5-1
clone size: once
J gene: TRBJ1-1
D gene: TRBD1
CDR3 protein: CASSWERQGRAEAFF
CDR3 DNA: TGCGCCAGCAGCTGGGAAAGACAGGGGAGGGCTGAAGCTTTCTTT

V gene: TRBV11-2
clone size: -
J gene: TRBJ2-3
D gene: -
CDR3 protein: CASSPMEFTDTQYF
CDR3 DNA: TGTGCCAGCAGCCCAATGGAGTTCACAGATACGCAGTATTTT

V gene: TRBV19
clone size: -
J gene: TRBJ2-1
D gene: -
CDR3 protein: CASSIVFGSLYNEQFF
CDR3 DNA: TGTGCCAGTAGTATAGTGTTCGGGAGCCTATACAATGAGCAGTTCTTC

V gene: TRBV19
clone size: -
J gene: TRBJ1-4
D gene: -
CDR3 protein: CASSIDRATNEKLFF
CDR3 DNA: TGTGCCAGTAGTATCGACCGAGCAACTAATGAAAAACTGTTTTTT

V gene: TRBV19
clone size: -
J gene: TRBJ2-4
D gene: TRBD1
CDR3 protein: CASSYDSTGLKNIQYF
CDR3 DNA: TGTGCCAGTAGCTACGACTCGACAGGGTTGAAAAACATTCAGTACTTC

V gene: TRBV11-2
clone size: -
J gene: TRBJ1-1
D gene: -
CDR3 protein: CASSPLNAANTEAFF
CDR3 DNA: TGTGCCAGCAGCCCATTAAATGCGGCGAACACTGAAGCTTTCTTT

V gene: TRBV20-1
clone size: -
J gene: TRBJ2-1
D gene: -
CDR3 protein: CSASGVGEQFF
CDR3 DNA: TGCAGTGCTAGCGGAGTGGGTGAGCAGTTCTTC

V gene: TRBV6-5
clone size: -
J gene: TRBJ1-1
D gene: TRBD1
CDR3 protein: CASCGTGATEAFF
CDR3 DNA: TGTGCCAGCTGCGGGACAGGGGCCACTGAAGCTTTCTTT

V gene: TRBV2
clone size: -
J gene: TRBJ1-1
D gene: -
CDR3 protein: CASSEGGYTEAFF
CDR3 DNA: TGTGCCAGCAGTGAAGGAGGTTACACTGAAGCTTTCTTT

V gene: TRBV5-1
clone size: -
J gene: TRBJ1-1
D gene: -
CDR3 protein: CASVLPGLHLPEAFF
CDR3 DNA: TGCGCCAGTGTCCTACCGGGTCTTCATCTCCCTGAAGCTTTCTTT

V gene: TRBV3-1/TRBV3-2
clone size: -
J gene: TRBJ1-2
D gene: -
CDR3 protein: CASSEGRGGYTF
CDR3 DNA: TGTGCCAGCAGCGAAGGAAGGGGTGGCTACACCTTC

V gene: TRBV14
clone size: -
J gene: TRBJ1-1
D gene: -
CDR3 protein: CASSPLGGWTEAFF
CDR3 DNA: TGTGCCAGCAGCCCCCTGGGGGGCTGGACTGAAGCTTTCTTT

V gene: TRBV19
clone size: -
J gene: TRBJ2-6
D gene: TRBD2
CDR3 protein: CASRTPKGGSSAGANVLTF
CDR3 DNA: TGTGCCAGTAGAACCCCCAAAGGCGGGAGTTCAGCAGGGGCCAACGTCCTGACTTTC

V gene: TRBV19
clone size: once
J gene: TRBJ1-2
D gene: -
CDR3 protein: CASSIAGGGANYGYTF
CDR3 DNA: TGTGCCAGTAGTATCGCTGGCGGCGGAGCTAACTATGGCTACACCTTC

V gene: TRBV19
clone size: once
J gene: TRBJ1-1
D gene: -
CDR3 protein: CASSTRQNTEAFF
CDR3 DNA: TGTGCCAGTAGTACTCGACAGAACACTGAAGCTTTCTTT

V gene: TRBV27
clone size: -
J gene: TRBJ1-2
D gene: -
CDR3 protein: CASSQTSANYGYTF
CDR3 DNA: TGTGCCAGCAGTCAGACATCAGCTAACTATGGCTACACCTTC

V gene: TRBV19
clone size: -
J gene: TRBJ2-2
D gene: TRBD1
CDR3 protein: CASSMGQGATGELFF
CDR3 DNA: TGTGCCAGTAGTATGGGACAGGGGGCGACCGGGGAGCTGTTTTTT

V gene: TRBV7-2
clone size: -
J gene: TRBJ1-5
D gene: TRBD1
CDR3 protein: CASSARQGGQPQHF
CDR3 DNA: TGTGCCAGCAGCGCCCGACAGGGAGGTCAGCCCCAGCATTTT

V gene: TRBV5-1
clone size: once
J gene: TRBJ2-2
D gene: -
CDR3 protein: CASSSGGMNTGELFF
CDR3 DNA: TGCGCCAGCAGCTCGGGCGGGATGAACACCGGGGAGCTGTTTTTT

V gene: TRBV24-1
clone size: -
J gene: TRBJ2-3
D gene: -
CDR3 protein: CATSDFSHRQYF
CDR3 DNA: TGTGCCACCAGTGATTTTTCCCACAGGCAGTATTTT

V gene: TRBV18
clone size: -
J gene: TRBJ2-7
D gene: -
CDR3 protein: CASSPQANYEQYF
CDR3 DNA: TGTGCCAGCTCACCACAAGCCAACTACGAGCAGTACTTC

V gene: TRBV30
clone size: once
J gene: TRBJ1-2
D gene: TRBD1
CDR3 protein: CAWRAGGADYGYTF
CDR3 DNA: TGTGCCTGGCGCGCAGGGGGCGCTGACTATGGCTACACCTTC

V gene: TRBV6-5
clone size: -
J gene: TRBJ1-1
D gene: TRBD1
CDR3 protein: CASSKTGMNTEAFF
CDR3 DNA: TGTGCCAGCAGTAAGACAGGGATGAACACTGAAGCTTTCTTT

V gene: TRBV7-8
clone size: -
J gene: TRBJ2-6
D gene: -
CDR3 protein: CASSWRRRGLTGANVLTF
CDR3 DNA: TGTGCCAGCAGCTGGCGGAGGAGGGGGCTGACTGGGGCCAACGTCCTGACTTTC

V gene: TRBV5-8
clone size: few
J gene: TRBJ1-2
D gene: -
CDR3 protein: CASSRSGAGTLANYGYTF
CDR3 DNA: TGTGCCAGCAGCCGCTCGGGGGCAGGGACGTTAGCTAACTATGGCTACACCTTC

V gene: TRBV13
clone size: once
J gene: TRBJ1-1
D gene: TRBD1
CDR3 protein: CASSTNRGINTEAFF
CDR3 DNA: TGTGCCAGCAGCACGAACAGGGGAATAAACACTGAAGCTTTCTTT

V gene: TRBV7-9
clone size: -
J gene: TRBJ1-1
D gene: -
CDR3 protein: CASSQMWRNTEAFF
CDR3 DNA: TGTGCCAGCAGCCAAATGTGGCGGAACACTGAAGCTTTCTTT

V gene: TRBV19
clone size: -
J gene: TRBJ1-2
D gene: -
CDR3 protein: CASTMGRTGYYGYTF
CDR3 DNA: TGTGCCAGTACCATGGGTCGCACAGGTTACTATGGCTACACCTTC

V gene: TRBV27
clone size: once
J gene: TRBJ2-1
D gene: -
CDR3 protein: CAAMGQDDSYNEQFF
CDR3 DNA: TGTGCCGCAATGGGACAAGACGATTCCTACAATGAGCAGTTCTTC

V gene: TRBV11-2
clone size: -
J gene: TRBJ2-1
D gene: TRBD2
CDR3 protein: CASSLGLAGGQAEQFF
CDR3 DNA: TGTGCCAGCAGCTTGGGACTAGCGGGGGGGCAGGCGGAGCAGTTCTTC

V gene: TRBV11-1
clone size: few
J gene: TRBJ2-7
D gene: TRBD2
CDR3 protein: CASSLLAGDEQYF
CDR3 DNA: TGTGCCAGCAGCTTACTAGCGGGAGACGAGCAGTACTTC

V gene: TRBV6-2/TRBV6-3
clone size: once
J gene: TRBJ1-5
D gene: -
CDR3 protein: CASSYTGHNNQPQHF
CDR3 DNA: TGTGCCAGCAGTTACACAGGACATAACAATCAGCCCCAGCATTTT

V gene: TRBV7-9
clone size: few
J gene: TRBJ1-1
D gene: -
CDR3 protein: CASSLAGNTEAFF
CDR3 DNA: TGTGCCAGCAGCTTAGCCGGGAACACTGAAGCTTTCTTT

V gene: TRBV6-5
clone size: -
J gene: TRBJ1-4
D gene: TRBD1
CDR3 protein: CASSPTRTGEAKLFF
CDR3 DNA: TGTGCCAGCAGTCCCACTAGGACAGGGGAGGCAAAACTGTTTTTT